These 16 T cell receptor beta chains came from one sample sequenced in a study of beta chain features in type 1 diabetes. Study results and caveats: Type 1 diabetes patients showed a moderate but significant shortening of TCRB CDR3s in all four CD4+ subsets.

Reverse transcription of all isolated RNA meant that expressed TCRB transcripts were sequenced. Profiling relied on immunoSEQ multiplex PCR, and the TCRdb table lists in-frame clones only, not all of them. This sample carries 150,000 to 200,000 clones, over 55% of them seen once, and the ten largest clones take about 0.089%. No antigen has been assigned to these receptors. Material: naive CD4+ T cells from blood. The receptor source for this set is a man aged 30-40 years with type 1 diabetes.

The chain combines TRBV4-3 with TRBJ1-1, with D maybe TRBD1 (5 bases). Trimming removed 4 bases at V and 5 bases at J, with 17 bases between. The CDR3 consists of 15 residues. The germline V gene encodes CDR1 LGHNA and CDR2 YSLEER. The CDR3: CASSLLAGMATEAFF. In nucleotides, the CDR3 is TGCGCCAGCAGCCTCCTTGCAGGGATGGCAACTGAAGCTTTCTTT.

The CDR3 coding sequence is TGCAGTGTTCGGGAGTCAGATACCCAGTACTTC. Amino acid sequence: CSVRESDTQYF. The chain couples TRBV20-1 to TRBJ2-5, with D possibly being TRBD2 (6 bases). The germline V gene encodes CDR1 DFQATT and CDR2 SNEGSKA (reference sequence). The CDR3 has 11 residues. V lost 7 bases and J lost 8, with 14 bases in between.

The CDR3 DNA reads as TGTGCCAGCAGCTTAGGGCCGACCCACGTCCTGACTTTC. This encodes CASSLGPTHVLTF. This chain connects TRBV7-9 to TRBJ2-6; D unresolved. This CDR3 is built from 13 residues. Germline V lookup: CDR1 SEHNR, CDR2 FQNEAQ (reference sequence). The V end lost 1 base, the J end lost 11 bases, and 9 bases lay between the germline ends.

The chain couples TRBV15 to TRBJ1-4, with D possibly being TRBD1 (5 bases). In germline, CDR1 is LNHNV, CDR2 YYDKDF (reference sequence). The CDR3 loop spans 14 amino acids. V lost 1 base and J 3 bases, leaving 6 bases between the germline ends. CDR3: CATSRGGANEKLFF. DNA for the CDR3: TGTGCCACCAGCAGAGGAGGGGCTAATGAAAAACTGTTTTTT.

The chain recombines TRBV29-1 with TRBJ2-3, with 9 bases identical to TRBD1. V was clipped by 4 bases and J by 5 bases; unmatched bases: 4. The CDR3 extends over 13 amino acids. CDR1 and CDR2 (germline): SQVTM, ANQGSEA. CDR3 residues: CSVGDRARDTQYF. The CDR3 bases are TGCAGCGTTGGGGACAGGGCTCGAGATACGCAGTATTTT.

The rearrangement links TRBV30 to TRBJ2-2; D uncertain. V was trimmed by 4 bases and J by 0 bases, leaving 15 bases between them. CDR1 is GTSNPN, CDR2 SVGIG, per germline (reference sequence). The CDR3 length is 16 residues. CDR3: CAWIWRGRTNTGELFF. The DNA of the CDR3 is TGTGCCTGGATCTGGCGTGGGCGAACGAACACCGGGGAGCTGTTTTTT.

The J gene is TRBJ2-3, the V gene TRBV11-2, with TRBD1 as a possible D gene (5 bases). Per germline, CDR1 SGHAT and CDR2 FQNNGV. The CDR3 is 11 residues long. Between the trimmed V and J ends, which lost 8 bases and 2 bases, there was a span of 5 bases. The DNA of the CDR3 is TGTGCCAGCGGACACACAGATACGCAGTATTTT. Translated: CASGHTDTQYF.

CDR3 sequence (DNA): TGTGCCATCTCTAGTGGGGATACGCAGTATTTT. Its protein product is CAISSGDTQYF. The chain joins TRBV10-3 to TRBJ2-3; D call uncertain. CDR1 and CDR2 (germline): ENHRY, SYGVKD. The CDR3 spans 11 residues. The germline V and J ends were trimmed by 8 bases and 6 bases, with 9 bases remaining between them.

The genes are TRBV5-6 and TRBJ2-5; D is ambiguous. V lost 4 bases and J lost 0, with 16 bases in between. Germline CDR1 is SGHDT and CDR2 is YYEEEE. This CDR3 spans 16 amino acids. The CDR3 nucleotides read TGTGCCAGCAGCCATCAACGTTCAACCTACCAAGAGACCCAGTACTTC. Its translation is CASSHQRSTYQETQYF.

This chain connects TRBV15 to TRBJ2-5, with a tentative D call TRBD2 (5 bases). The germline V gene encodes CDR1 LNHNV and CDR2 YYDKDF (reference sequence). The CDR3 runs to 18 residues. V was cut by 1 base and J by 3 bases, with 21 bases left in between. The CDR3 protein is CATSRARGLVLGEETQYF. As DNA, the CDR3 is TGTGCCACCAGCAGAGCGCGTGGTTTAGTTTTGGGAGAAGAGACCCAGTACTTC. Together with reference TRBV15 and TRBJ2-5, the CDR3 gives the full variable domain: DAMVIQNPRYQVTQFGKPVTLSCSQTLNHNVMYWYQQKSSQAPKLLFHYYDKDFNNEADTPDNFQSRRPNTSFCFLDIRSPGLGDTAMYLCATSRARGLVLGEETQYFGPGTRLLVL.

The chain employs TRBV9 and TRBJ2-5, with TRBD2 as a possible D gene (5 bases). This CDR3 is built from 14 residues. The germline V gene encodes CDR1 SGDLS and CDR2 YYNGEE. V was trimmed by 3 bases and J by 1 base, leaving 10 bases between them. The CDR3 region is CASSAPSPQETQYF. The DNA for the CDR3 is TGTGCCAGCAGCGCGCCTAGCCCCCAAGAGACCCAGTACTTC.

The V gene is TRBV18, the J gene TRBJ2-3; 8 bases map to TRBD1. Germline assignment: CDR1 KGHSH and CDR2 LQKENI. J gave up 5 bases and V 3 bases, and 7 bases lay outside the gene matches. The CDR3 is 15 amino acids. As DNA, the CDR3 is TGTGCCAGCTCACCTACAGGGGGACACCGAGATACGCAGTATTTT. Its protein is CASSPTGGHRDTQYF.

For the CDR3, the DNA is TGCAGCGTTGACCTCGGGGCGTATGGCTACACCTTC. Protein sequence: CSVDLGAYGYTF. The chain uses TRBV29-1 and TRBJ1-2, with D tentatively TRBD1 (5 bases). The CDR3 has 12 amino acids. The V end was cut by 3 bases, the J end by 5 bases, with 10 bases between. Germline CDR1 SQVTM, CDR2 ANQGSEA.

This clone was picked up a small number of times. V usage is TRBV11-2 and J usage is TRBJ2-5; D remains unclear. Germline CDR1 is SGHAT and CDR2 is FQNNGV. CDR3 length: 11 amino acids. The V gene lost 4 bases and the J gene lost 1 base, with 1 base spanning the gap. This CDR3 is CASSSQETQYF. The CDR3, as DNA: TGTGCCAGCAGCTCCCAAGAGACCCAGTACTTC.

This clone was seen a few times. The CDR3 nucleotides are TGTGCCAGCAGCTTGCTAAGGGAGAATGAGCAGTTCTTC. It encodes CASSLLRENEQFF. The chain joins TRBV5-4 to TRBJ2-1; D is possibly TRBD2 (5 bases). Germline V gene lookup returns CDR1 SGHNT and CDR2 YYREEE (reference sequence). This CDR3 is built from 13 residues. Deletions cut 1 base from V and 7 bases from J, with 9 bases between. The full variable domain, with the rest looked up from reference TRBV5-4 and TRBJ2-1, is ETGVTQSPTHLIKTRGQQVTLRCSSQSGHNTVSWYQQALGQGPQFIFQYYREEENGRGNFPPRFSGLQFPNYSSELNVNALELDDSALYLCASSLLRENEQFFGPGTRLTVL.

This clone was counted between two and nine times. The junction departs from germline at one end; a sequencing error may be responsible. The gene calls are TRBV29-1 and TRBJ2-3; D not resolved. The germline gives CDR1 SQVTM, CDR2 ANQGSEA. The CDR3 totals 12 residues. The CDR3 loop is CSVEATRSVQYF. The CDR3 nucleotides are TGCAGCGTAGAAGCGACTCGCAGCGTGCAGTATTTT.